This T cell receptor (beta chain) was identified during a study of shared clonotypes between healthy human individuals. Study details: Participating donors consisted of a couple of women and a few men aged 18 to 49.

V lost 5 bases to trimming and J lost 12 bases, with 14 bases between them. The germline V gene encodes CDR1 SGHAT and CDR2 FQNNGV. This CDR3 is built from 13 residues. For this clone: The antigen is not known.

Repertoires were generated with immunoSEQ multiplex PCR, while TCRdb's copy carries only in-frame clones and drops some. The data hold fewer than 650,000 clones, with over 60% observed a single time. Study-level points and caveats: Investigators expected sequencing depth to affect clonotype sharing among donors. Researchers sampled only blood; tissue repertoires likely differ.

V gene TRBV11-2 combines with J gene TRBJ1-6, with D possibly being TRBD1 (5 bases). The sequence was collected from a woman in her thirties or forties in good health. Some clones in this sample may be carry-over from other donors' samples. The sequenced sample was PBMCs. The CDR3 protein is CASSAGSGLPLHF. The CDR3, as DNA: TGTGCCAGCAGCGCTGGCTCAGGGTTACCCCTCCACTTT.